This TCR beta chain was profiled in a study of blood T cell repertoires in COVID-19. Study background: Sites in the United States, Italy and Spain provided acute and convalescent COVID-19 samples.

Using immunoSEQ multiplex PCR, the repertoire was profiled, and TCRdb retains in-frame clones only, with some absent. The data show over 300,000 clones, over 75% seen once. Germline CDR1 is MDHEN and CDR2 is SYDVKM. This CDR3 contains 14 residues. V lost 2 bases, J lost 5 bases, and 9 bases lay in between. Participant ages covered about 18 to 95 years across 24 US areas. In assigning cohorts, the study relied on participant-reported clinical history. The sequenced sample was PBMCs or T cells enriched from blood (not recorded which). This clonotype was obtained from a woman aged 18-29 years who had recovered from COVID-19. The chain has TRBV28 and TRBJ1-4; D not certain. In nucleotides, the CDR3 is TGTGCCAGCAGTTTACTAAGTTCCAATGAAAAACTGTTTTTT. Translating it yields CASSLLSSNEKLFF. Variable domain in full (rest from reference TRBV28 and TRBJ1-4): DVKVTQSSRYLVKRTGEKVFLECVQDMDHENMFWYRQDPGLGLRLIYFSYDVKMKEKGDIPEGYSVSREKKERFSLILESASTNQTSMYLCASSLLSSNEKLFFGSGTQLSVL.